These T cell receptor beta chains were read from a single sample in a study of technical replicates of blood from a few donors. Clones were sequenced by immunoSEQ multiplex PCR, and TCRdb holds only the in-frame ones, with some missing. Among approximately 93,000 clones listed, 85% to 95% were seen once. Sample: T cells isolated from PBMCs. These receptor sequences come from a human donor in good health. CDR3s include the opening cysteine and the closing phenylalanine or tryptophan. The D gene is left open where the match is weak. Rows may omit the clone size; those that give it use once, few, many or a size class.

>NA|TRBJ1-1|TRBV10-2|NA
TGCGCCAGCAGTAGGGGCACTGAAGCTTTCTTT
CASSRGTEAFF
>TRBD1|TRBJ2-1|TRBV27|NA
TGTGCCAGCAGCCAGGAGGGGACAGGGGCCTTTAATGAGCAGTTCTTC
CASSQEGTGAFNEQFF
>TRBD1|TRBJ2-1|TRBV6-1|NA
TGTGCCAGCAGCCGGGGACAGGTGGAGCAGTTCTTC
CASSRGQVEQFF
>NA|TRBJ2-7|TRBV11-2|NA
TGTGCCAGCAGCTTAGGAGGTTCCTACGAGCAGTACTTC
CASSLGGSYEQYF
>NA|TRBJ2-2|TRBV5-1|NA
TGCGCCAGCAGCTCGGAGACCAAGCTGTTTTTT
CASSSETKLFF
>TRBD1|TRBJ2-7|TRBV11-2|few
TGTGCCAGCAGCTTAGCCGGGACAGTCCCCTACGAGCAGTACTTC
CASSLAGTVPYEQYF
>TRBD1|TRBJ1-2|TRBV4-1|NA
TGCGCCAGCAGCCACCCCGGACAGGGGGCGAGGAATGGCTACACCTTC
CASSHPGQGARNGYTF
>TRBD1|TRBJ1-5|TRBV5-1|NA
TGCGCCAGCAGCTTGGAGACAGGGGGCAGTCAGCCCCAGCATTTT
CASSLETGGSQPQHF
>NA|TRBJ1-2|TRBV5-1|NA
TGCGCCAGCAGCTTAACGGTTAACTATGGCTACACCTTC
CASSLTVNYGYTF
>NA|TRBJ2-5|TRBV29-1|NA
TGCAGCGTTGGGGGAGGGGGTTTAGGAGAGACCCAGTACTTC
CSVGGGGLGETQYF
>NA|TRBJ1-4|TRBV2|NA
TGTGCCAGCAGTAGAGGCGGAAATGAAAAACTGTTTTTT
CASSRGGNEKLFF
>TRBD1|TRBJ1-1|TRBV5-1|NA
TGCGCCAGCAGCTCCGGGACAGGGGGAACTGAAGCTTTCTTT
CASSSGTGGTEAFF
>NA|TRBJ1-2|TRBV4-1|NA
TGCGCCAGCAGCCAGAACAGGGCAGGTAACTATGGCTACACCTTC
CASSQNRAGNYGYTF
>TRBD1|TRBJ1-1|TRBV10-2|NA
TGCGCCAGCAGTGAAGGGGCCCCGGGACAGGGGAACACTGAAGCTTTCTTT
CASSEGAPGQGNTEAFF
>NA|TRBJ1-5|TRBV6-1|NA
TGTGCCAGCAGTTTAAAACAGGAGCCTCAGCCCCAGCATTTT
CASSLKQEPQPQHF
>NA|TRBJ1-5|TRBV30|NA
TGTGCCTGGAGTGCTTTGGACACGGCGAATCAGCCCCAGCATTTT
CAWSALDTANQPQHF
>NA|TRBJ2-3|TRBV6-5|NA
TGTGCAGCGGGCCCAGATACGCAGTATTTT
CAAGPDTQYF
>NA|TRBJ1-4|TRBV7-9|once
TGTGCCAGCAGCTTAACCGTCACGTTAGATGAAAAACTGTTTTTT
CASSLTVTLDEKLFF
>NA|TRBJ1-1|TRBV4-2|few
TGTGCCAGCAGCCAGATGGAGGGGACTGAAGCTTTCTTT
CASSQMEGTEAFF
>NA|TRBJ2-2|TRBV30|NA
TGTGCCTGGAGTACTCCCCGACAGAACACCGGGGAGCTGTTTTTT
CAWSTPRQNTGELFF
>TRBD1|TRBJ2-1|TRBV7-9|NA
TGTGCCAGCAGCTTTTCACAGGGGGCGCGAAATGAGCAGTTCTTC
CASSFSQGARNEQFF
>NA|TRBJ2-7|TRBV2|few
TGTGCCAGCAGTGCGGGCTACGAGCAGTACTTC
CASSAGYEQYF
>NA|TRBJ2-7|TRBV7-9|NA
TGTGCCAGCAGTCAGGGATCATACGAGCAGTACTTC
CASSQGSYEQYF